Listed below are T cell receptor beta chains from one sample, sequenced in a study of identical twins. Each CDR3 protein is one row after TCRdb ran MiXCR on the 5' RACE reads. The sample yields roughly 750,000 distinct CDR3 sequences, 21% seen once. These same data were also listed under a study on T cells expressing NK-cell markers.

The sequenced material came from PBMCs. The receptor source for this set is a woman younger than 35 in good health. The CDR3 runs from the conserved cysteine through the conserved F or W. The order of the fields is CDR3 DNA, CDR3 protein, D gene, clone size, CDR3 length, J gene, V gene. The D gene is left open where the match is weak. Clone size is not always given. Where it is, it says once, few, many or a class for expanded clones.

cdr3_nt: TGTGCCAGCACCCGGGACGGCAACTATGGCTACACCTTC
cdr3_aa: CASTRDGNYGYTF
d_call: .
clone_size: many
cdr3_length: 13
j_call: TRBJ1-2
v_call: TRBV6-6

cdr3_nt: TGTGCCAGCAGCCCCCTCTCTGGGCGGACAGCCTACGAGCAGTACTTC
cdr3_aa: CASSPLSGRTAYEQYF
d_call: .
clone_size: many
cdr3_length: 16
j_call: TRBJ2-7
v_call: TRBV7-9

cdr3_nt: TGCGCCAGCAGCCGGGCGCGACAGGGGGATTACGAGCAGTACTTC
cdr3_aa: CASSRARQGDYEQYF
d_call: TRBD1
clone_size: few
cdr3_length: 15
j_call: TRBJ2-7
v_call: TRBV4-3

cdr3_nt: TGTGCCAGCAAAGGGGGCGGTTTAGATGAAGCTTTCTTT
cdr3_aa: CASKGGGLDEAFF
d_call: TRBD1
clone_size: few
cdr3_length: 13
j_call: TRBJ1-1
v_call: TRBV12-3/TRBV12-4

cdr3_nt: TGTGCCACCAGCACGGGACTAGCGGAGAGCACAGATACGCAGTATTTT
cdr3_aa: CATSTGLAESTDTQYF
d_call: TRBD2
clone_size: few
cdr3_length: 16
j_call: TRBJ2-3
v_call: TRBV15

cdr3_nt: TGTGCCAGCAGTAGCGGACAGGGACATGGCTACACCTTC
cdr3_aa: CASSSGQGHGYTF
d_call: TRBD1
clone_size: .
cdr3_length: 13
j_call: TRBJ1-2
v_call: TRBV7-9

cdr3_nt: TGCAGCGTCGAGGGACTATCCAGGGACCAGTACTTC
cdr3_aa: CSVEGLSRDQYF
d_call: TRBD2
clone_size: once
cdr3_length: 12
j_call: TRBJ2-5
v_call: TRBV29-1

cdr3_nt: TGCGCCAGCAGCTTGGAAGAGGCCCAGGGGGAGCACTTC
cdr3_aa: CASSLEEAQGEHF
d_call: TRBD1
clone_size: .
cdr3_length: 13
j_call: TRBJ2-7
v_call: TRBV5-1

cdr3_nt: TGCAGTGCTAGATTATCCGGGTCGCGAGGCATTCAGTACTTC
cdr3_aa: CSARLSGSRGIQYF
d_call: .
clone_size: .
cdr3_length: 14
j_call: TRBJ2-4
v_call: TRBV20-1

cdr3_nt: TGCAGTGCTGCCAGGGGTGGTAGCAATCAGCCCCAGCATTTT
cdr3_aa: CSAARGGSNQPQHF
d_call: .
clone_size: .
cdr3_length: 14
j_call: TRBJ1-5
v_call: TRBV20-1

cdr3_nt: TGTGCCAGCAGCTCAATAACGGGCGCTGAAGCTTTCTTT
cdr3_aa: CASSSITGAEAFF
d_call: .
clone_size: .
cdr3_length: 13
j_call: TRBJ1-1
v_call: TRBV11-3

cdr3_nt: TGTGCCACCGCGAGCGGGAGGAGCTCCTACAATGAGCAGTTCTTC
cdr3_aa: CATASGRSSYNEQFF
d_call: TRBD2
clone_size: .
cdr3_length: 15
j_call: TRBJ2-1
v_call: TRBV15

cdr3_nt: TGTGCCAGCAGCTTGGGGACTAGCCGGGAGACCCAGTACTTC
cdr3_aa: CASSLGTSRETQYF
d_call: TRBD2
clone_size: .
cdr3_length: 14
j_call: TRBJ2-5
v_call: TRBV7-2

cdr3_nt: TGTGCCAGCAGTTACTTACAGGGGGCAGATACGCAGTATTTT
cdr3_aa: CASSYLQGADTQYF
d_call: TRBD1
clone_size: .
cdr3_length: 14
j_call: TRBJ2-3
v_call: TRBV2

cdr3_nt: TGTGCCACCAGTGATTTTTCGGGAGGAGGGGCAGATACGCAGTATTTT
cdr3_aa: CATSDFSGGGADTQYF
d_call: TRBD2
clone_size: many
cdr3_length: 16
j_call: TRBJ2-3
v_call: TRBV24-1

cdr3_nt: TGCGCCAGCAGCCAAGACCCCCGGGGGCTAGGCTACACCTTC
cdr3_aa: CASSQDPRGLGYTF
d_call: .
clone_size: .
cdr3_length: 14
j_call: TRBJ1-2
v_call: TRBV4-3